The 29 T cell receptor beta chains below come from one sample, sequenced in a study of T-cell memory formation after mild COVID-19. TCRdb re-derived calls from the 5' RACE reads in MiXCR, one entry per CDR3 protein. The sample includes about 280,000 distinct CDR3 sequences, roughly 8.2% of them seen just once. The sample consisted of PBMCs or a T cell subset sorted from them (not recorded which). The receptors shown here come from a man between 18 and 35 years old who had mild COVID-19 (a few samples of this study predate the infection). Cell type and time point are not known.

This clonotype was recorded a few times. This chain joins TRBV4-3 and TRBJ2-1; no definite D call. Germline lookup yields CDR1 LGHNA and CDR2 YSLEER. The CDR3 extends over 14 amino acids. The germline V and J ends were trimmed by 0 bases and 12 bases, with 15 bases remaining between them. In DNA, the CDR3 is TGCGCCAGCAGCCAAGATCCTGACCGCCGGTGGCAGTTCTTC. The encoded protein is CASSQDPDRRWQFF.

The chain carries TRBV9 and TRBJ2-5; D possibly uses TRBD1 or TRBD2 (5 bases each). Trimming took 2 bases from V and 7 from J, leaving 18 bases between them. This CDR3 is built from 15 residues. Germline loops: CDR1 SGDLS, CDR2 YYNGEE. CDR3 in DNA: TGTGCCAGCAGCGTCGCCGACTCACGGGGCGGGACCCAGTACTTC. Its protein product is CASSVADSRGGTQYF.

This clonotype showed up many times. V usage is TRBV12-3 or TRBV12-4 and J usage is TRBJ2-1; the match to TRBD1 covers 7 bases. CDR3 size: 17 residues. J gave up 0 bases and V 5 bases, and 10 bases lay outside the gene matches. CDR3 in DNA: TGTGCCAGCAGTAGACCCAGACAGGGAAGCTCCTACAATGAGCAGTTCTTC. It encodes CASSRPRQGSSYNEQFF.

The chain has TRBV19 and TRBJ2-3; D may be TRBD1 (6 bases). Germline V gives CDR1 LNHDA, CDR2 SQIVND (reference sequence). The V and J ends lost 8 bases and 9 bases respectively, with 15 bases between them. The CDR3 is made up of 12 amino acids. For the CDR3, the DNA is TGTGCCAGTTCCTGGCTCGGACAGACGCAGTATTTT. Translation gives CASSWLGQTQYF.

This clonotype occurred a few times. V gene TRBV7-2 combines with J gene TRBJ2-3, with 10 bases fitting TRBD2. V was clipped by 1 base and J by 6 bases; unmatched bases: 10. CDR1 SGHTA and CDR2 FQGNSA come from the germline V gene. CDR3 size: 17 residues. The CDR3 coding sequence is TGTGCCAGCAGCTTAGACCTAGCGGGGGCGGGGTCGGATACGCAGTATTTT. This codes for CASSLDLAGAGSDTQYF. Full variable domain (rest looked up from reference TRBV7-2 and TRBJ2-3): GAGVSQSPSNKVTEKGKDVELRCDPISGHTALYWYRQSLGQGLEFLIYFQGNSAPDKSGLPSDRFSAERTGGSVSTLTIQRTQQEDSAVYLCASSLDLAGAGSDTQYFGPGTRLTVL.

On this clonotype: At one end the junction does not follow the germline gene, possibly because of a read error. The chain has TRBV11-2 and TRBJ2-1; tentative D call: TRBD2 (6 bases). Germline V lookup: CDR1 SGHAT, CDR2 FQNNGV. This CDR3 comprises 11 residues. As DNA, the CDR3 is TGTGCCAGCAGCTTAGATCGAGGCGGGGCCTTC. Residues: CASSLDRGGAF.

CDR3 in DNA: TGTGCCGCGGGGACTTTACACACCGGGGAGCTGTTTTTT. Its translation: CAAGTLHTGELFF. The chain joins TRBV15 to TRBJ2-2; maybe TRBD2 (6 bases). CDR3 length equals 13 residues. The V end lost 11 bases, the J end lost 3 bases, and 13 bases lay between the germline ends. Germline assignment: CDR1 LNHNV and CDR2 YYDKDF (reference sequence).

This clonotype has more than one count but fewer than ten. The chain employs TRBV15 and TRBJ1-2, with TRBD1 matching over 7 bases. The CDR3 extends over 17 amino acids. V shed 4 bases, J shed 3 bases, and the junction held 14 bases outside the gene matches. CDR1 and CDR2 from the germline V gene are LNHNV and YYDKDF (reference sequence). The CDR3 coding sequence is TGTGCCACCAGCAACCGGGCAGGGGGGCTGTTCGACTATGGCTACACCTTC. Translating it yields CATSNRAGGLFDYGYTF.

This clonotype was seen many times. The chain employs TRBV7-8 and TRBJ2-6, with 7 bases that match TRBD1. Germline V gene data show CDR1 as SGHVS and CDR2 as FQNEAQ. The CDR3 extends over 17 amino acids. Trimming at V came to 1 base and at J to 4 bases, leaving 7 bases not matched to a gene. The CDR3: CASSLGGGAGGANVLTF. In nucleotides, the CDR3 is TGTGCCAGCAGCTTAGGAGGGGGCGCTGGAGGGGCCAACGTCCTGACTTTC.

The V call is TRBV4-1, the J call TRBJ2-5, with 10 bases matching TRBD1. CDR3 size: 13 residues. Per germline, CDR1 MGHRA and CDR2 YSYEKL. J gave up 4 bases and V 10 bases, and 6 bases lay outside the gene matches. CDR3 sequence: CATGQGGRETQYF. CDR3 nucleotides: TGCGCCACTGGACAGGGGGGTCGAGAGACCCAGTACTTC.

The V call is TRBV5-1, the J call TRBJ2-5; tentative D call: TRBD2 (5 bases). Per the germline V gene, CDR1 is SGHRS and CDR2 is YFSETQ. The CDR3 runs 13 residues. V lost 3 bases to trimming and J lost 7 bases, with 13 bases between them. Here the CDR3 DNA reads TGCGCCAGCAGCTCTAGCCTCGATGGGACCCAGTACTTC. The encoded protein is CASSSSLDGTQYF.

As regards this clonotype: At one end the junction does not follow the germline gene, possibly because of a read error. V is TRBV10-3 and J is TRBJ2-2; possibly TRBD1 or TRBD2 for D (7 bases each). The CDR3 loop spans 13 amino acids. Germline CDR1 is ENHRY and CDR2 is SYGVKD. The CDR3 nucleotides read TGTGCCCTCAGGGGGGGCGAACACGGGGAGCTGTTTTTT. It yields the protein CALRGGEHGELFF.

This clonotype has a count of ten or more. This rearrangement joins TRBV6-2 or TRBV6-3 to TRBJ2-7; no firm D call. The V end lost 8 bases, the J end lost 6 bases, and 17 bases lay between the germline ends. This CDR3 is 13 amino acids long. The V gene's germline CDR1 is MNHEY and CDR2 SVGEGT. CDR3 sequence: CASEASGPGEQYF. The DNA for the CDR3 is TGTGCCAGCGAGGCCTCAGGCCCCGGCGAGCAGTACTTC.

This clonotype has at least ten counts. J is TRBJ2-1 and V is TRBV11-2; 7 nucleotides line up with TRBD2. Germline-derived CDR1 and CDR2 are SGHAT and FQNNGV. The CDR3 consists of 16 residues. V lost 6 bases to trimming and J lost 4 bases; unmatched junction nucleotides: 12. Here the CDR3 DNA reads TGTGCCAGCAGGACAGAGAGCAGGGAGGGGTACAATGAGCAGTTCTTC. It codes for CASRTESREGYNEQFF.

This chain's CDR3 is CSVGLADTQYF. CDR3 DNA: TGCAGCGTTGGACTGGCAGATACGCAGTATTTT. V is TRBV29-1 and J is TRBJ2-3; D unresolved. Germline V gene sequence: CDR1 SQVTM, CDR2 ANQGSEA. This CDR3 comprises 11 residues. V lost 4 bases and J lost 4, with 6 bases in between.

The rearrangement joins TRBV7-3 to TRBJ1-5; no clear D gene. Germline loops: CDR1 SGHTA, CDR2 FQGTGA. The CDR3 has 16 amino acids. Written as DNA, the CDR3 is TGTGCTCCCCGCGAGGGTCGGGTTTATAGCAATCAGCCCCAGCATTTT. The encoded protein is CAPREGRVYSNQPQHF.

The chain carries TRBV29-1 and TRBJ2-2; TRBD2 is a possible D gene (6 bases). The CDR3 has 13 residues. Germline V gene sequence: CDR1 SQVTM, CDR2 ANQGSEA. The DNA of the CDR3 is TGCAGTCCGCGGGGACTTAACACCGGGGAGCTGTTTTTT. It yields the protein CSPRGLNTGELFF.

There are a few counts of this clonotype. The chain recombines TRBV4-1 with TRBJ2-7, with a weak D call TRBD1 (6 bases). The V end was cut by 1 base, the J end by 1 base, with 11 bases between. CDR1 is MGHRA and CDR2 is YSYEKL in the germline V gene. CDR3 length: 15 residues. This chain's CDR3 is CASSQGGQQSYEQYF. The CDR3 DNA follows: TGCGCCAGCAGCCAAGGCGGACAGCAGTCCTACGAGCAGTACTTC.

The rearrangement uses TRBV27 and TRBJ1-2, with D hard to call. The V gene lost 5 bases and the J gene lost 0 bases, with 10 bases spanning the gap. The germline CDR1 and CDR2 sequences are MNHEY and SMNVEV (reference sequence). There are 14 residues in the CDR3. The CDR3 is CASSAGFANYGYTF. The CDR3 bases are TGTGCCAGCAGTGCGGGTTTCGCTAACTATGGCTACACCTTC.

The chain uses TRBV6-6 and TRBJ2-1, with D possibly matching TRBD2 (6 bases). This CDR3 is built from 17 residues. V lost 2 bases and J lost 4, with 18 bases in between. CDR1 and CDR2 (germline): MNHNY, SVGAGI (reference sequence). The CDR3 loop is CASSYETGVYIYNEQFF. CDR3 DNA sequence: TGTGCCAGCAGTTACGAGACGGGGGTGTACATTTACAATGAGCAGTTCTTC.

This clonotype has a count of ten or more. The chain is built from TRBV7-2 and TRBJ2-7; either TRBD1 or TRBD2 may supply D (5 bases each). V lost 1 base, J lost 2 bases, and 9 bases lay in between. The CDR3 totals 14 residues. The germline V gene encodes CDR1 SGHTA and CDR2 FQGNSA. The CDR3 DNA is TGTGCCAGCAGCTTAGGTCCGGGGCCCTACGAGCAGTACGTC. Its protein product is CASSLGPGPYEQYV.

The chain links TRBV12-3 or TRBV12-4 to TRBJ2-3; the D gene is possibly TRBD1 (6 bases). The V end was cut by 3 bases, the J end by 4 bases, with 11 bases between. CDR3 length: 14 residues. For the CDR3, the DNA is TGTGCCAGCAGTTTGATGGGGGCCGCAGATACGCAGTATTTT. It is translated as CASSLMGAADTQYF.

This rearrangement joins TRBV18 to TRBJ1-5; D gene ambiguous. Germline V gene data show CDR1 as KGHSH and CDR2 as LQKENI. This CDR3 contains 15 residues. Trimming took 3 bases from V and 6 from J, leaving 15 bases between them. The CDR3 here is CASSPRKSRSQPQHF. CDR3 nucleotide sequence: TGTGCCAGCTCACCTAGGAAGTCCAGGAGTCAGCCCCAGCATTTT.

Only a few counts were recorded for this clonotype. This chain uses TRBV7-3 with TRBJ2-2; 10 bases line up with TRBD2. Germline-derived CDR1 and CDR2 are SGHTA and FQGTGA. The CDR3 is 16 residues long. The ends lost 4 bases at V and 3 bases at J; junction bases unmatched: 5. CDR3 loop: CASSSLAGEDTGELFF. CDR3 DNA: TGTGCCAGCAGCTCGCTAGCGGGGGAGGACACCGGGGAGCTGTTTTTT.

V gene TRBV6-6 combines with J gene TRBJ2-7, with D perhaps TRBD2 (6 bases). The CDR3 spans 12 residues. V was pared by 6 bases and J by 4 bases, with 10 bases between. The germline V gene has CDR1 MNHNY and CDR2 SVGAGI (reference sequence). CDR3 in DNA: TGTGCCAGCAGCCCGGGAGCGTACGAGCAGTACGTC. As protein: CASSPGAYEQYV.

Only a few counts were recorded for this clonotype. This chain connects TRBV4-2 to TRBJ2-3; no reliable D call. The CDR3 totals 16 residues. Germline V CDR1 and CDR2: LGHNA, YNFKEQ. V lost 0 bases and J 4 bases, leaving 14 bases between the germline ends. Here the CDR3 reads CASSQEYHSDPDTQYF. CDR3 DNA: TGTGCCAGCAGCCAAGAATATCACTCCGACCCAGATACGCAGTATTTT.

This clonotype was seen repeatedly, ten times or more. This chain connects TRBV5-1 to TRBJ1-4; D gene ambiguous. Trimming removed 1 base at V and 6 bases at J, with 13 bases between. The CDR3 spans 15 residues. Per germline, CDR1 SGHRS and CDR2 YFSETQ. The CDR3 DNA sequence: TGCGCCAGCAGCTTGTCTCACTTAAAGGATGAAAAACTGTTTTTT. Its translation is CASSLSHLKDEKLFF. The full variable domain, in which reference TRBV5-1 and TRBJ1-4 provide the parts outside the CDR3, is KAGVTQTPRYLIKTRGQQVTLSCSPISGHRSVSWYQQTPGQGLQFLFEYFSETQRNKGNFPGRFSGRQFSNSRSEMNVSTLELGDSALYLCASSLSHLKDEKLFFGSGTQLSVL.

This clonotype was picked up a small number of times. This chain links TRBV20-1 with TRBJ2-7; D is perhaps TRBD2 (6 bases). The CDR3 runs to 13 residues. V lost 6 bases and J 4 bases, leaving 16 bases between the germline ends. Germline-derived CDR1 and CDR2 are DFQATT and SNEGSKA (reference sequence). The CDR3 coding sequence is TGCAGTGCCCGGGAGAGAGTGGATTACGAGCAGTACGTC. This translates into CSARERVDYEQYV.

In its sample, this clonotype was seen many times. The chain couples TRBV18 to TRBJ2-7; the match to TRBD1 covers 9 bases. Losses at the gene ends were 2 bases for V and 1 base for J; bases not matched to a gene: 9. Germline loops: CDR1 KGHSH, CDR2 LQKENI. CDR3 length: 17 amino acids. The CDR3 loop is CASSPRRAGQGSYEQYF. The CDR3 nucleotides read TGTGCCAGCTCACCAAGGCGCGCGGGACAGGGTTCCTACGAGCAGTACTTC.